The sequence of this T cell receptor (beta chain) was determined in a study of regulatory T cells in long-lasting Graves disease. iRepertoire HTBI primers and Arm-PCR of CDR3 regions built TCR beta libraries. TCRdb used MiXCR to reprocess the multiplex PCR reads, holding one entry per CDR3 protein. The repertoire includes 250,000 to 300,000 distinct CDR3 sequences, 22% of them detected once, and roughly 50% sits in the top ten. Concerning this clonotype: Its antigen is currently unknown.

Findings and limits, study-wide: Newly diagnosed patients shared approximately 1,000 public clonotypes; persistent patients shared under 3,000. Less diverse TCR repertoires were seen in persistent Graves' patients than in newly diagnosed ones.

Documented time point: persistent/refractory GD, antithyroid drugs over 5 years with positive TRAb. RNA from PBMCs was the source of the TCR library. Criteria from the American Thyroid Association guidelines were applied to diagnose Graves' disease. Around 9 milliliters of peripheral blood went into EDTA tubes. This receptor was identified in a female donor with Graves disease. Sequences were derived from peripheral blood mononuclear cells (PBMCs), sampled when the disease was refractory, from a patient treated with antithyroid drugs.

CDR3 sequence reads: CASSCRTSGCTGELFF. The CDR3 DNA is TGTGCCAGCAGCTGTCGGACTAGCGGGTGCACCGGGGAGCTGTTTTTT. The chain joins TRBV11-2 to TRBJ2-2; 11 bases are a match to TRBD2. This CDR3 is built from 16 residues. Germline V CDR1 and CDR2: SGHAT, FQNNGV. With 4 bases clipped from V and 4 bases from J, the junction kept 5 bases outside the gene matches. Based on the CDR3 plus reference TRBV11-2 and TRBJ2-2, the full variable domain is EAGVAQSPRYKIIEKRQSVAFWCNPISGHATLYWYQQILGQGPKLLIQFQNNGVVDDSQLPKDRFSAERLKGVDSTLKIQPAKLEDSAVYLCASSCRTSGCTGELFFGEGSRLTVL.